This T cell receptor (beta chain) was sequenced for a study of technical replicates of blood from a few donors. Germline V gives CDR1 MGHRA, CDR2 YSYEKL. This CDR3 has 15 residues. The V and J ends lost 1 base and 4 bases respectively, with 13 bases between them. Sequencing was performed with immunoSEQ multiplex PCR; in TCRdb, only in-frame clones are kept and a portion is missing. This repertoire shows 90,000 to 100,000 clones, approximately 96% found once; its top ten account for about 0.21%. The chain links TRBV4-1 to TRBJ2-5; D is ambiguous. Sequences were obtained from T cells isolated from PBMCs. The clonotype originates from a human donor in good health. CDR3 coding DNA: TGCGCCAGCAGCCAAGTTTCGGGTTTGGGAGAGACCCAGTACTTC. Translating it yields CASSQVSGLGETQYF.